This T cell receptor beta chain is drawn from a study of cytotoxic CD8 clonotypes in ibrutinib-treated CLL. General observations from the study: Public clonotypes proved infrequent, and on treatment they shrank or remained steady. Collection times varied between progressing and sustained-remission patients.

Here immunoSEQ multiplex PCR was the method, and the copy in TCRdb shows in-frame clones only, minus some. The table shows under 300,000 clones, with around 76% occurring only once. This clone was counted a few times. Antigen: not known. CDR3 length: 13 amino acids. Deletions cut 3 bases from V and 1 base from J, with 4 bases between. CDR1 and CDR2 from the germline V gene are SGHVS and FQNEAQ. V is TRBV7-8 and J is TRBJ1-5; the D is unclear. The source material was PBMCs, sampled at disease progression, from a patient treated with ibrutinib. This sequence was found in a human donor with chronic lymphocytic leukemia. This CDR3 reads CASSLVSNQPQHF. The CDR3 bases are TGTGCCAGCAGCTTGGTCAGCAATCAGCCCCAGCATTTT. Supplemented by reference TRBV7-8 and TRBJ1-5, the full variable domain reads GAGVSQSPRYKVAKRGQDVALRCDPISGHVSLFWYQQALGQGPEFLTYFQNEAQLDKSGLPSDRFFAERPEGSVSTLKIQRTQQEDSAVYLCASSLVSNQPQHFGDGTRLSIL.